Sequencing of this T cell receptor (beta chain) was carried out in a study of CD4 and CD8 cells across lung adenocarcinoma regions. This clonotype was counted ten times or more. TCRdb fed the PCR reads into MiXCR, producing one record per CDR3 protein. The repertoire holds roughly 10,000 distinct CDR3 sequences, 50% seen once, with around half in the top ten. Germline CDR1 MNHEY, CDR2 SMNVEV (reference sequence). V shed 7 bases and J 3 bases; nucleotides not matched to a gene: 8. This CDR3 is built from 14 residues. The receptor's source is a female donor with lung adenocarcinoma. The CD4 and CD8 labels of this study may be unreliable. The genes are TRBV27 and TRBJ2-7; 8 bases match TRBD2. Sequencing was done on a sample of CD8+ T cells from the margin of a lung tumor. CDR3 bases: TGTGCCAGCACCCGCCGGGGGGGGGGCTACGAGCAGTACTTC. Protein: CASTRRGGGYEQYF.